The 32 T cell receptor beta chains below were found in one sample sequenced in a study of T cells in Graves' hyperthyroidism and ophthalmopathy. From RNA transcripts, TCR beta CDR3 regions were amplified. With the HTBI primer set, the TCR CDR3 went through a first round of RT-PCR. MiXCR, applied by TCRdb to the multiplex PCR reads, yields one record per CDR3 protein. The table lists about 640,000 distinct CDR3 sequences, about 45% of them singletons. The sample taken for sequencing was peripheral blood or thyroid tissue (not recorded which). These receptors originate from an adult man with Graves' disease, either hyperthyroidism or ophthalmopathy (not recorded which).

This clonotype was counted ten times or more. As DNA, the CDR3 is TGCAGTGCTAGAGCGGGAGGGCCCTACTACGAGCAGTACTTC. It yields the protein CSARAGGPYYEQYF. V and J are TRBV20-1 and TRBJ2-7; 8 nucleotides align to TRBD2. Looked up from germline, CDR1 is DFQATT and CDR2 is SNEGSKA (reference sequence). The CDR3 consists of 14 residues. V lost 1 base, J lost 3 bases, and 5 bases stayed unmatched.

This clonotype was counted at least ten times. CDR3 bases: TGTGCCATCAGTACCGGGACTAGCGGGAGGACCTACGAGCAGTACTTC. As protein: CAISTGTSGRTYEQYF. The genes are TRBV10-3 and TRBJ2-7; 15 bases line up with TRBD2. The germline V gene encodes CDR1 ENHRY and CDR2 SYGVKD. The CDR3 totals 16 residues. Trimming removed 5 bases from V and 2 bases from J; junction bases left unmatched: 4.

The chain is built from TRBV12-3 or TRBV12-4 and TRBJ1-1, with a tentative D call TRBD1 (5 bases). The CDR3 length is 15 residues. V lost 6 bases and J 4 bases, leaving 18 bases between the germline ends. The DNA for the CDR3 is TGTGCCAGCAGAATTTCTAACAGGTGGGGCACTGAAGCTTTCTTT. Translation: CASRISNRWGTEAFF.

The chain joins TRBV5-1 to TRBJ1-1; D gene ambiguous. The V end was cut by 1 base, the J end by 6 bases, with 16 bases between. CDR3 length equals 15 residues. Germline V lookup: CDR1 SGHRS, CDR2 YFSETQ. The DNA for the CDR3 is TGCGCCAGCAGCTTGTCACCAGGTATACAGTCTGAAGCTTTCTTT. Protein: CASSLSPGIQSEAFF.

This rearrangement joins TRBV29-1 to TRBJ1-2; 11 bases fit TRBD1. Germline-derived CDR1 and CDR2 are SQVTM and ANQGSEA. The CDR3 contains 13 residues. This CDR3 is CSVGQGVNYGYTF. CDR3 DNA sequence: TGCAGTGTGGGACAGGGGGTTAACTATGGCTACACCTTC. The complete variable domain, with remaining parts taken from reference TRBV29-1 and TRBJ1-2, reads SAVISQKPSRDICQRGTSLTIQCQVDSQVTMMFWYRQQPGQSLTLIATANQGSEATYESGFVIDKFPISRPNLTFSTLTVSNMSPEDSSIYLCSVGQGVNYGYTFGSGTRLTVV.

This clonotype was seen a handful of times. This chain connects TRBV9 to TRBJ1-4; TRBD1 is a possible D gene (6 bases). Germline V CDR1 and CDR2: SGDLS, YYNGEE. CDR3 size: 15 residues. V shed 0 bases and J shed 3 bases, with 9 bases lying between them. The CDR3: CASSVGAGANEKLFF. DNA of the CDR3: TGTGCCAGCAGCGTAGGGGCAGGGGCTAATGAAAAACTGTTTTTT.

The gene calls are TRBV29-1 and TRBJ2-5; 7 bases are shared with TRBD2. This CDR3 has 12 residues. CDR1 and CDR2 from the germline V gene are SQVTM and ANQGSEA. CDR3 loop: CSRGVPGQTQYF. The CDR3 nucleotides are TGCAGTCGGGGGGTTCCGGGGCAGACCCAGTACTTC.

V usage is TRBV20-1 and J usage is TRBJ1-6; D is uncertain. Trimming cost V 0 bases and J 8 bases, with 17 bases left between them. The CDR3 is 16 amino acids. Germline V gives CDR1 DFQATT, CDR2 SNEGSKA (reference sequence). This CDR3 reads CSARDQKKGRDSPLHF. CDR3 DNA: TGCAGTGCTAGAGATCAGAAGAAGGGAAGGGATTCACCCCTCCACTTT.

CDR3 nucleotide sequence: TGTGCCAGCACCTCTAGCGGTCGGAACAGGGGGCCTTTCTATGGCTACACCTTC. Encoded protein: CASTSSGRNRGPFYGYTF. The chain carries TRBV28 and TRBJ1-2; TRBD1 matches 9 bases. Unmatched junction bases numbered 19, after V lost 7 bases and J lost 4 bases. The CDR3 length is 18 residues. In germline, CDR1 is MDHEN, CDR2 SYDVKM.

This clonotype was detected a few times. The J gene is TRBJ1-2, the V gene TRBV19; D gene uncertain. Trimming pared 3 bases from V and 4 bases from J, leaving 18 bases between. CDR3 length: 16 amino acids. Per the germline V gene, CDR1 is LNHDA and CDR2 is SQIVND (reference sequence). CDR3 sequence (DNA): TGTGCCAGTAGTATGATCGAGGGAGGACCAATCTATGGCTACACCTTC. Its protein product is CASSMIEGGPIYGYTF.

The rearrangement joins TRBV7-3 to TRBJ1-3; D may be TRBD1 (6 bases). V lost 0 bases and J lost 6, with 9 bases in between. Germline loops: CDR1 SGHTA, CDR2 FQGTGA. This CDR3 comprises 14 residues. CDR3 in DNA: TGTGCCAGCAGCTTAACGGGGGGCGAAAACACCATATATTTT. As protein: CASSLTGGENTIYF.

Concerning this clonotype itself: No conserved phenylalanine or tryptophan ends this CDR3, so it is likely a read error. This chain joins TRBV5-8 and TRBJ1-1; TRBD1 might be the D (6 bases). This CDR3 comprises 15 residues. Germline V CDR1 and CDR2: SGHTS, YDEGEE. CDR3 protein: CASSLELGANPEAFL. The CDR3 DNA is TGCGCCAGCAGCTTGGAATTGGGGGCGAATCCTGAAGCTTTCCTT.

In DNA form, the CDR3 reads TGTGCCAGCAGCTTAGTGACTAGCGGGAGTGGCTACGAGCAGTACTTC. Its translation is CASSLVTSGSGYEQYF. The chain uses TRBV11-3 and TRBJ2-7; 12 nucleotides line up with TRBD2. Germline values: CDR1 SGHNT, CDR2 YENEEA. The CDR3 runs 16 residues. The ends lost 1 base at V and 3 bases at J; junction bases unmatched: 4. The full variable domain, with the rest looked up from reference TRBV11-3 and TRBJ2-7, is EAGVVQSPRYKIIEKKQPVAFWCNPISGHNTLYWYLQNLGQGPELLIRYENEEAVDDSQLPKDRFSAERLKGVDSTLKIQPAELGDSAVYLCASSLVTSGSGYEQYFGPGTRLTVT.

CDR3 coding DNA: TGTGCCAGCAGTCAACACCGGCCCAGGGGAACTGAAGCTTTCTTT. Its translation is CASSQHRPRGTEAFF. The rearrangement uses TRBV25-1 and TRBJ1-1; TRBD1 might be the D (6 bases). The CDR3 totals 15 residues. V was cut by 5 bases and J by 5 bases, with 18 bases left in between. The germline V gene encodes CDR1 MGHDK and CDR2 SYGVNS.

This clonotype has a handful of counts. The V call is TRBV7-2, the J call TRBJ1-4, with D maybe TRBD1 (5 bases). The CDR3 is 16 residues long. Germline values: CDR1 SGHTA, CDR2 FQGNSA. The V end was cut by 1 base, the J end by 4 bases, with 13 bases between. CDR3: CASSLGGTGSNEKLFF. CDR3 DNA sequence: TGTGCCAGCAGCTTAGGCGGGACCGGGAGTAATGAAAAACTGTTTTTT.

The chain combines TRBV29-1 with TRBJ1-2; D unclear. V shed 8 bases and J shed 6 bases, with 10 bases lying between them. The CDR3 has 10 residues. The V gene's germline CDR1 is SQVTM and CDR2 ANQGSEA. The CDR3 sequence: CSLKGDGYTF. The CDR3 nucleotides are TGCAGCCTTAAAGGCGATGGCTACACCTTC.

V usage is TRBV7-8 and J usage is TRBJ1-4; TRBD1 agrees at 10 bases. The CDR3 is 17 residues long. V was clipped by 5 bases and J by 1 base; unmatched bases: 7. Germline loops: CDR1 SGHVS, CDR2 FQNEAQ. CDR3 nucleotides: TGTGCCAGCAGCGAACCGACAGGGGGCATAACTAATGAAAAACTGTTTTTT. It translates to CASSEPTGGITNEKLFF. Full variable domain (remainder filled in from reference TRBV7-8 and TRBJ1-4): GAGVSQSPRYKVAKRGQDVALRCDPISGHVSLFWYQQALGQGPEFLTYFQNEAQLDKSGLPSDRFFAERPEGSVSTLKIQRTQQEDSAVYLCASSEPTGGITNEKLFFGSGTQLSVL.

This clonotype was seen at least ten times. The chain combines TRBV19 with TRBJ2-6; D remains unclear. Per germline, CDR1 LNHDA and CDR2 SQIVND (reference sequence). Trimming removed 6 bases from V and 4 bases from J, with 13 bases in between. This CDR3 has 15 residues. CDR3 nucleotides: TGTGCCAGTAGCCCGGTCCTGAGGGGGGCCAACGTCCTGACTTTC. It translates to CASSPVLRGANVLTF.

The chain carries TRBV6-1 and TRBJ1-2, with D possibly being TRBD1 (6 bases). The germline V gene has CDR1 MNHNS and CDR2 SASEGT. The CDR3 spans 14 residues. The V and J ends lost 3 bases and 3 bases respectively, with 11 bases between them. CDR3 DNA: TGTGCCAGCAGTGAGACAGGTCGGGACTATGGCTACACCTTC. Its translation: CASSETGRDYGYTF.

To note about this clonotype: Possible read error: a much larger clone is one base away. Here the CDR3 reads CASSLWWNSPHHF. In DNA, the CDR3 is TGTGCCAGCAGCTTGTGGTGGAATTCACCCCACCACTTT. The rearrangement uses TRBV7-3 and TRBJ1-6; D is undetermined. This CDR3 is built from 13 residues. Germline loops: CDR1 SGHTA, CDR2 FQGTGA.

V gene TRBV19 combines with J gene TRBJ1-1; the D gene is possibly TRBD1 (6 bases). Trimming took off 9 bases at V and 1 base at J, with 24 bases between the two ends. CDR3 length: 17 amino acids. Per the germline V gene, CDR1 is LNHDA and CDR2 is SQIVND (reference sequence). CDR3 coding DNA: TGTGCCAGCACGGACAGCTTCCGTGGGGGCACGAACACTGAAGCTTTCTTT. Protein: CASTDSFRGGTNTEAFF.

The gene calls are TRBV9 and TRBJ2-7, with D perhaps matching TRBD2 (6 bases). The germline gives CDR1 SGDLS, CDR2 YYNGEE. The germline V and J ends were trimmed by 4 bases and 2 bases, with 13 bases remaining between them. This CDR3 is 14 amino acids long. For the CDR3, the DNA is TGTGCCAGCAGCCAAGGTCGACTAGCCTACGAGCAGTACTTC. Translation: CASSQGRLAYEQYF. Filled out from reference TRBV9 and TRBJ2-7, the complete variable domain reads DSGVTQTPKHLITATGQRVTLRCSPRSGDLSVYWYQQSLDQGLQFLIQYYNGEERAKGNILERFSAQQFPDLHSELNLSSLELGDSALYFCASSQGRLAYEQYFGPGTRLTVT.

The chain couples TRBV7-9 to TRBJ1-3; 8 positions agree with TRBD1. The CDR3 consists of 16 residues. Germline loops: CDR1 SEHNR, CDR2 FQNEAQ (reference sequence). V shed 5 bases, J shed 0 bases, and the junction held 6 bases outside the gene matches. Written as DNA, the CDR3 is TGTGCCAGCAGCACGACAGGGGCGTACTCTGGAAACACCATATATTTT. Protein sequence: CASSTTGAYSGNTIYF.

The chain combines TRBV15 with TRBJ2-5; D gene uncertain. The V end lost 5 bases, the J end lost 5 bases, and 12 bases lay between the germline ends. Germline loops: CDR1 LNHNV, CDR2 YYDKDF (reference sequence). The CDR3 consists of 13 residues. DNA of the CDR3: TGTGCCACCAGCGTTGACTTCCGGGAGACCCAGTACTTC. This encodes CATSVDFRETQYF. The full variable domain, completed using reference TRBV15 and TRBJ2-5, is DAMVIQNPRYQVTQFGKPVTLSCSQTLNHNVMYWYQQKSSQAPKLLFHYYDKDFNNEADTPDNFQSRRPNTSFCFLDIRSPGLGDTAMYLCATSVDFRETQYFGPGTRLLVL.

This clonotype was detected many times. The V and J genes are TRBV7-9 and TRBJ2-7; D remains unclear. Trimming stripped 5 bases from V and 1 base from J, with 12 bases between. CDR1 is SEHNR and CDR2 is FQNEAQ in the germline V gene (reference sequence). The CDR3 runs to 14 residues. This CDR3 reads CASSDARRSYEQYF. The CDR3 nucleotides are TGTGCCAGCAGCGACGCCCGGAGATCCTACGAGCAGTACTTC.

There are a few counts of this clonotype. The rearrangement links TRBV7-2 to TRBJ2-7; D may correspond to TRBD1 or TRBD2 (6 bases each). V dropped 2 bases and J dropped 3 bases, with 29 bases sitting between them. Germline V CDR1 and CDR2: SGHTA, FQGNSA. The CDR3 has 20 residues. The CDR3 spells CASSLLRIGGQPGSVYEQYF. The CDR3 region has the DNA TGTGCCAGCAGCTTACTTCGAATCGGGGGCCAACCGGGGAGTGTCTACGAGCAGTACTTC.

The chain joins TRBV29-1 to TRBJ1-5, with 9 bases matching TRBD1. V gave up 8 bases and J gave up 1 base; unmatched junction bases: 9. The CDR3 has 15 residues. CDR1 is SQVTM, CDR2 ANQGSEA, per germline. The CDR3 nucleotides read TGCAGCTTGGTACCGGGACAGGGAAGCAATCAGCCCCAGCATTTT. It is translated as CSLVPGQGSNQPQHF.

Concerning this clonotype: One end of the junction fails to match germline, which may point to a read error. The rearrangement joins TRBV9 to TRBJ1-5, with D hard to call. CDR3 size: 14 residues. Germline assignment: CDR1 SGDLS and CDR2 YYNGEE. CDR3 DNA sequence: TGTGCCAGCAGCGTAGGGCAGTCCAATCAGCTCCAGCATTTT. Its protein is CASSVGQSNQLQHF. Together with reference TRBV9 and TRBJ1-5, the CDR3 gives the full variable domain: DSGVTQTPKHLITATGQRVTLRCSPRSGDLSVYWYQQSLDQGLQFLIQYYNGEERAKGNILERFSAQQFPDLHSELNLSSLELGDSALYFCASSVGQSNQLQHFGDGTRLSIL.

This clonotype was seen only a few times. J is TRBJ2-7 and V is TRBV2; the match to TRBD1 covers 8 bases. The germline V gene has CDR1 SNHLY and CDR2 FYNNEI. J was trimmed by 2 bases and V by 5 bases; bases with no gene match: 8. This CDR3 comprises 15 residues. The CDR3 region has the DNA TGTGCCAGCAGTTACCCGACAGGGGCGGCCTACGAGCAGTACTTC. It encodes CASSYPTGAAYEQYF.

V gene TRBV2 combines with J gene TRBJ2-3, with 11 bases aligning to TRBD2. V trimming: 8 bases; J trimming: 4 bases; junction bases outside the gene matches: 5. CDR3 length: 14 amino acids. From germline, CDR1 is SNHLY and CDR2 FYNNEI. In DNA, the CDR3 is TGTGCCAGCCCGTGGGGACTAGCGGCAGATACGCAGTATTTT. It translates to CASPWGLAADTQYF. Supplemented by reference TRBV2 and TRBJ2-3, the full variable domain reads EPEVTQTPSHQVTQMGQEVILRCVPISNHLYFYWYRQILGQKVEFLVSFYNNEISEKSEIFDDQFSVERPDGSNFTLKIRSTKLEDSAMYFCASPWGLAADTQYFGPGTRLTVL.

This clonotype was detected many times. The V and J genes are TRBV5-8 and TRBJ1-6; D unresolved. CDR3 length: 13 amino acids. CDR1 and CDR2 from the germline V gene are SGHTS and YDEGEE. V was cut by 0 bases and J by 15 bases, with 13 bases left in between. CDR3: CASSLVGRSLLHF. CDR3 nucleotides: TGTGCCAGCAGCTTGGTTGGTAGATCGCTCCTCCACTTT.

V and J are TRBV6-5 and TRBJ2-7; 10 positions agree with TRBD1. The V and J ends lost 4 bases and 2 bases, in that order; junction bases with no gene match: 8. Germline V CDR1 and CDR2: MNHEY, SVGAGI. This CDR3 spans 16 amino acids. The CDR3 loop reads CASSSETGQGPYEQYF. The CDR3 DNA reads as TGTGCCAGCAGTTCCGAGACGGGACAGGGGCCCTACGAGCAGTACTTC.